This entry is about one T cell receptor beta chain. Its target is unknown. The investigators sampled blood at baseline, at cycle 4 day 1, and at cycle 7 day 1. The data stem from a study of OX40 agonist ivuxolimab in advanced cancers. The protocol was immunoSEQ multiplex PCR, while the TCRdb copy is restricted to in-frame clones and leaves out a portion. The data hold about 16,000 clones, with over 75% observed a single time. With V trimmed by 5 bases and J by 5 bases, 10 bases remained unmatched. The germline gives CDR1 LNHDA, CDR2 SQIVND (reference sequence). This CDR3 contains 15 residues. Whole-study results and caveats: CD4+ and CD8+ blood T cells expanded clonally by week 6 at 0.1 to 3.0 mg/kg.

Here the sequenced sample was CD4+ or CD8+ T cells sorted from blood, taken in a trial of the OX40 agonist ivuxolimab. The receptor's source is an adult with an advanced solid tumor such as melanoma, head and neck, liver or kidney cancer. V is TRBV19 and J is TRBJ2-5, with 8 positions matching TRBD1. CDR3 sequence reads: CASSQETGAGETQYF. CDR3 nucleotide sequence: TGTGCCAGTAGTCAGGAGACAGGGGCGGGGGAGACCCAGTACTTC. Supplemented by reference TRBV19 and TRBJ2-5, the full variable domain reads DGGITQSPKYLFRKEGQNVTLSCEQNLNHDAMYWYRQDPGQGLRLIYYSQIVNDFQKGDIAEGYSVSREKKESFPLTVTSAQKNPTAFYLCASSQETGAGETQYFGPGTRLLVL.